This T cell receptor (beta chain) is from a study of CD8+ T cells in alopecia areata. In the study overall: Those patients who were treated received oral tofacitinib, which was given at 5 to 10 mg twice daily for moderate-to-severe alopecia areata.

Sequencing used cDNA as its template, made by extracting RNA and reverse transcribing it. TCRdb's copy holds only in-frame clones and misses some; the assay was immunoSEQ multiplex PCR. Of more than 95,000 clones listed, approximately 60% are singletons. Study-level findings and limits: Among the 100 top clones, expanded CD8+ clones, like scalp clonality, were significantly decreased by tofacitinib.

Worth noting for this clone: What it binds is unknown.

Treatment of the sample: oral pan-JAK inhibitor, 5-10 mg twice daily. Obtained from alopecia areata patients were lesional scalp punch biopsies along with peripheral blood. Trimming shortened V by 0 bases and J by 7 bases, and 6 bases separated the two germline ends. The germline CDR1 and CDR2 sequences are MNHEY and SVGAGI. The CDR3 covers 12 residues. The receptor comes from a human donor with alopecia areata. The sample here was CD4+ T cells sorted from blood, taken at week 4, from a patient treated with tofacitinib. This chain uses TRBV6-5 with TRBJ2-5, with D perhaps matching TRBD2 (6 bases). The CDR3 loop reads CASSYSEGTQYF. In DNA form, the CDR3 reads TGTGCCAGCAGTTACTCGGAGGGGACCCAGTACTTC.